These T cell receptor beta chains were read from a single sample in a study of CD8 T cells in Susac syndrome. One entry per CDR3 protein, called by TCRdb with MiXCR from the immunoSEQ multiplex PCR reads. The sample shows about 150,000 distinct CDR3 sequences, more than 95% of them seen only once. The source material was CD4+ T cells from PBMCs. The receptor set was obtained from a human donor with Susac syndrome. Both conserved end residues are part of each CDR3. D genes are given only for firm matches. Size is stated for part of the rows, as once, few or many counts, or as a class when the clone is expanded.

d_gene | j_gene | v_gene | abundance | CDR3nt | CDR3aa
. | TRBJ2-2 | TRBV9 | . | TGTGCCAGCAGCGGGGGCTTGGGGGCCACCGGGGAGCTGTTTTTT | CASSGGLGATGELFF
. | TRBJ1-2 | TRBV20-1 | . | TGCAGTGTCTACTCTGGGGACCTCGGGAACTATGGCTACACCTTC | CSVYSGDLGNYGYTF
TRBD1 | TRBJ1-5 | TRBV7-8 | . | TGTGCCAGCAGCCGCGACAGGGTTGAATATCAGCCCCAGCATTTT | CASSRDRVEYQPQHF
. | TRBJ1-6 | TRBV9 | . | TGTGCCAGCAGCGGACCGGGCCTGATGAATTCACCCCTCCACTTT | CASSGPGLMNSPLHF
TRBD1 | TRBJ2-5 | TRBV18 | . | TGTGCCAGCTCACCCCCCAGGACAGGTCAAGAGACCCAGTACTTC | CASSPPRTGQETQYF
. | TRBJ2-2 | TRBV9 | . | TGTGCCAGCAGCGTCAGGTACACCGGGGAGCTGTTTTTT | CASSVRYTGELFF
TRBD1 | TRBJ2-3 | TRBV5-1 | . | TGCGCCAGCAGCTTGGCCGGGACAGGGGTGGCAGATACGCAGTATTTT | CASSLAGTGVADTQYF
TRBD1 | TRBJ1-1 | TRBV5-1 | . | TGCGCCAGCAGCTGGGACAGCAAGAACACTGAAGCTTTCTTT | CASSWDSKNTEAFF
. | TRBJ2-5 | TRBV7-2 | . | TGTGCCAGCAGGGACGGTGGGGGTCAAGAGACCCAGTACTTC | CASRDGGGQETQYF
. | TRBJ1-1 | TRBV3-1 | . | TGTGCCAGCAGCCAAGGGGGCTATAACACTGAAGCTTTCTTT | CASSQGGYNTEAFF
TRBD2 | TRBJ2-1 | TRBV29-1 | . | TGCAGCGTTGAGCTACTAGCGGGCCCTACGAATGAGCAGTTCTTC | CSVELLAGPTNEQFF
TRBD1 | TRBJ2-6 | TRBV29-1 | . | TGCAGCGTGCGGGACAGGGGGCGACCTGGGGCCAACGTCCTGACTTTC | CSVRDRGRPGANVLTF
. | TRBJ1-1 | TRBV29-1 | . | TGCAGCGTTGAGCTACAGATGAACACTGAAGCTTTCTTT | CSVELQMNTEAFF
TRBD1 | TRBJ2-6 | TRBV7-8 | once | TGTGCCAGCAGGGAGACAGGGGCTGGGGCCAACGTCCTGACTTTC | CASRETGAGANVLTF
. | TRBJ1-1 | TRBV29-1 | . | TGCAGCGTTATCCCTGCGGGGGGCGGGGAAGCTTTCTTT | CSVIPAGGGEAFF
. | TRBJ2-1 | TRBV9 | once | TGTGCCAGCAGCGTGGGCCAGGGGATCGGGAATGAGCAGTTCTTC | CASSVGQGIGNEQFF
TRBD1 | TRBJ1-3 | TRBV6-5 | once | TGTGCCAGCAGACCGACAGGGCACTCTGGAAACACCATATATTTT | CASRPTGHSGNTIYF
. | TRBJ1-2 | TRBV4-1 | . | TGCGCCAGCAGCCAAGTGGGCCAGGCGGGCTACACCTTC | CASSQVGQAGYTF
. | TRBJ1-1 | TRBV16 | . | TGTGCCAGCAGCCATAGGGTGGGCACTGAAGCTTTCTTT | CASSHRVGTEAFF
. | TRBJ2-1 | TRBV6-5 | . | TGTGCCAGCAGTTACGGGTCAGGGGGGAATGAGCAGTTCTTC | CASSYGSGGNEQFF
. | TRBJ1-6 | TRBV7-9 | . | TGTGCCAGCACCCCTGGCCCTAATTCACCCCTCCACTTT | CASTPGPNSPLHF
. | TRBJ1-1 | TRBV12-3/TRBV12-4 | . | TGTGCCAGCAGCGGTCAGGGGACTGAAGCTTTCTTT | CASSGQGTEAFF
. | TRBJ1-6 | TRBV2 | . | TGTGCCAGCAGTTCCACGGGGACTCTGGGTTCACCCCTCCACTTT | CASSSTGTLGSPLHF
. | TRBJ2-1 | TRBV19 | . | TGTGCCAGTAGTATCCTACAGGGTAATGAGCAGTTCTTC | CASSILQGNEQFF
TRBD1 | TRBJ2-3 | TRBV29-1 | . | TGCAGCGTTGAAGATCCCGGACAGGGGGCCACAGATACGCAGTATTTT | CSVEDPGQGATDTQYF
TRBD1 | TRBJ1-2 | TRBV9 | . | TGTGCCAGCAGCTTGGGACAGTTAAACTATGGCTACACCTTC | CASSLGQLNYGYTF
. | TRBJ2-7 | TRBV30 | . | TGTGCCTGGAGTACACAGGGATCCGAGCAGTACTTC | CAWSTQGSEQYF
TRBD1 | TRBJ1-2 | TRBV25-1 | . | TGTGCCAGCACCCAGGGGGCACACTATGGCTACACCTTC | CASTQGAHYGYTF
. | TRBJ2-7 | TRBV25-1 | . | TGTGCCAGCAGCCGACTTCCCTACGAGCAGTACTTC | CASSRLPYEQYF
. | TRBJ1-1 | TRBV7-8 | . | TGTGCCAGCAGCACCCAGGGAGCCACTGAAGCTTTCTTT | CASSTQGATEAFF
. | TRBJ1-1 | TRBV3-1 | . | TGTGCCAGCAGCCAAGAGGTGGTGAACACTGAAGCTTTCTTT | CASSQEVVNTEAFF
TRBD2 | TRBJ2-7 | TRBV7-2 | . | TGTGCCAGCAGCTTAGTCGGGGGGGACCTCTCCTCCTACGAGCAGTACTTC | CASSLVGGDLSSYEQYF
TRBD1 | TRBJ2-4 | TRBV6-5 | few | TGTGCCAGCAGTCCGGGACAGGGTCGAAACATTCAGTACTTC | CASSPGQGRNIQYF
TRBD2 | TRBJ2-5 | TRBV20-1 | once | TGCAGTGCTAGCCGACTAGCGGGAGGAGAGACCCAGTACTTC | CSASRLAGGETQYF
. | TRBJ2-2 | TRBV6-5 | few | TGTGCCAGCAGTTCGTCGGGTGGGAGGGGGACCGGGGAGCTGTTTTTT | CASSSSGGRGTGELFF
TRBD1 | TRBJ2-5 | TRBV14 | . | TGTGCCAGCAGCCTCCGGACAGGGGGCGCCAAGACCCAGTACTTC | CASSLRTGGAKTQYF
. | TRBJ1-5 | TRBV7-6 | . | TGTGCCAGCAGCTTAGGAGACAGACCAAACCAGCCCCAGCATTTT | CASSLGDRPNQPQHF
TRBD1 | TRBJ1-4 | TRBV7-9 | . | TGTGCCAGCAGCTTAGATGGGACAGATGGTGAAAAACTGTTTTTT | CASSLDGTDGEKLFF
TRBD2 | TRBJ2-1 | TRBV18 | . | TGTGCCAGCTCACTAACTTCGACTAGCGGGATCAGCGATGAGCAGTTCTTC | CASSLTSTSGISDEQFF
. | TRBJ1-2 | TRBV20-1 | . | TGCAGTGCCTGGACAGCGATAGACTACACCTTC | CSAWTAIDYTF
TRBD2 | TRBJ2-1 | TRBV20-1 | . | TGCAGTGCTAGAGATTGGAGCGGGAGCGCCTACAATGAGCAGTTCTTC | CSARDWSGSAYNEQFF
TRBD2 | TRBJ2-1 | TRBV15 | . | TGTGCCACCAGCAGAGATAGACTAGCGGCATACAATGAGCAGTTCTTC | CATSRDRLAAYNEQFF
. | TRBJ2-1 | TRBV5-1 | . | TGCGCCAGCAGCCCGAGCGGCCTAACCTACAATGAGCAGTTCTTC | CASSPSGLTYNEQFF
TRBD1 | TRBJ2-5 | TRBV2 | . | TGTGCCAGCAGTGGGGGACAGAAAGAGACCCAGTACTTC | CASSGGQKETQYF
. | TRBJ1-1 | TRBV19 | few | TGTGCCAGTAGTACGAGAGGCACTGAAGCTTTCTTT | CASSTRGTEAFF
TRBD2 | TRBJ2-2 | TRBV29-1 | . | TGCAGCGTTGGGCTAGCGGTGAACACCGGGGAGCTGTTTTTT | CSVGLAVNTGELFF
TRBD1 | TRBJ2-5 | TRBV4-2 | . | TGTGCCAGCAGCCTCGCCGATCGACAGGGGAAGGGGCAAGAGACCCAGTACTTC | CASSLADRQGKGQETQYF
. | TRBJ2-5 | TRBV20-1 | . | TGCAGTGCTAGGCAGGGGATGGAGACCCAGTACTTC | CSARQGMETQYF
. | TRBJ2-7 | TRBV28 | . | TGTGCCAGCAGTTGGCAACTAGCCGAAGAGCAGTACTTC | CASSWQLAEEQYF
TRBD2 | TRBJ2-5 | TRBV19 | . | TGTGCCAGTAGTGTGACTAGCGGGAGGGAGACCCAGTACTTC | CASSVTSGRETQYF
. | TRBJ2-1 | TRBV24-1 | . | TGTGCCACCAGTGATTTAGTAAATGAGCAGTTCTTC | CATSDLVNEQFF
. | TRBJ1-2 | TRBV4-2 | once | TGTGCCAGCAGCCAACTCCTGACAACCTACTATGGCTACACCTTC | CASSQLLTTYYGYTF
. | TRBJ1-2 | TRBV14 | . | TGTGCCAGCAGCGTTGAGGGGGGCCGGGGCTACACCTTC | CASSVEGGRGYTF